This section outlines one T cell receptor (beta chain) sequence together with its context. Its antigen is undetermined. The data stem from a study of T cell responses to AZD1222 COVID-19 vaccine. In the study overall: Whether given at about 4 or about 12 weeks, second doses were pooled. Points from the study as a whole: The donor cohort was predominantly white British with a female majority, and clonal diversity may have been underestimated. Samples come after the peak T cell response, not at day 14. Spike-specific TCR repertoires showed rising breadth and depth after two AZD1222 doses.

Some clones are missing from TCRdb's copy, which holds only in-frame ones; the method was immunoSEQ multiplex PCR. The sample has about 170,000 clones, approximately 92% seen once. Material: peripheral blood, obtained on day 0 of AZD1222 vaccination. The receptor's source is an adult in good health.

The DNA for the CDR3 is TGCGCCAGCAAAGCGTTATTGCAGGGGAACACCGGGGAGCTGTTTTTT. Residues: CASKALLQGNTGELFF. J is TRBJ2-2 and V is TRBV5-1, with D perhaps TRBD1 (5 bases). The CDR3 has 16 amino acids. V was clipped by 6 bases and J by 1 base, with 16 bases between them. Germline V lookup: CDR1 SGHRS, CDR2 YFSETQ.